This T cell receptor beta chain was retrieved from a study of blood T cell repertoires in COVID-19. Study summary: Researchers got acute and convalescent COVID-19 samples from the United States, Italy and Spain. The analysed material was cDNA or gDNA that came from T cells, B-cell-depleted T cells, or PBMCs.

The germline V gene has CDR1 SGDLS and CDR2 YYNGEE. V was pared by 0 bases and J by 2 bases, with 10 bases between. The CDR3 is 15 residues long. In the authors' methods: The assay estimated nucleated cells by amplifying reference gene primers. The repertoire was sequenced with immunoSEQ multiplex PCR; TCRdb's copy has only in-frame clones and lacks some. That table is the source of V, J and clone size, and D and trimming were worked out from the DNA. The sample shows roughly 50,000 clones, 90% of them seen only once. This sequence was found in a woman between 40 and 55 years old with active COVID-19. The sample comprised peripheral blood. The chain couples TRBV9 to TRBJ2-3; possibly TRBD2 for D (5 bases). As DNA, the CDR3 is TGTGCCAGCAGCGTAGTTGAGGGAATCACAGATACGCAGTATTTT. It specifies CASSVVEGITDTQYF.